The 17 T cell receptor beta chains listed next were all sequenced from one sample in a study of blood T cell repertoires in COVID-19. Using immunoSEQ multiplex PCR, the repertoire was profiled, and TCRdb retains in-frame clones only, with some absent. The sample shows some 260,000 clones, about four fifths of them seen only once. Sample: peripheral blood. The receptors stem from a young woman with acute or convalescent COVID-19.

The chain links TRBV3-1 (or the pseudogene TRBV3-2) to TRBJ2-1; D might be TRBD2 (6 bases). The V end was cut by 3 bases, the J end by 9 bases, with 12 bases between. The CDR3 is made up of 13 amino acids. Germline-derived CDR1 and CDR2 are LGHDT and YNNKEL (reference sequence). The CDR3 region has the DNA TGTGCCAGCAGCCAGGGGGGAAGCGTTGAGCAGTTCTTC. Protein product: CASSQGGSVEQFF.

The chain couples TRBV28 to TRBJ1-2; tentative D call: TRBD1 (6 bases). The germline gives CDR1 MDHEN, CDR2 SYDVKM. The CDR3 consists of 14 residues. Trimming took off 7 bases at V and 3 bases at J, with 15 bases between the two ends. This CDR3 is CASTDDRSDYGYTF. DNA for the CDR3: TGTGCCAGCACCGACGACAGGTCGGACTATGGCTACACCTTC.

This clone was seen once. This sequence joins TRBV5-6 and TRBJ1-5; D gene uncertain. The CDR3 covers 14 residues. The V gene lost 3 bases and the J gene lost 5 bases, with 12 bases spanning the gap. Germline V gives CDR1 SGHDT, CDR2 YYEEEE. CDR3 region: CASSYRGGDQPQHF. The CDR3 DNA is TGTGCCAGCAGCTACCGCGGCGGGGATCAGCCCCAGCATTTT.

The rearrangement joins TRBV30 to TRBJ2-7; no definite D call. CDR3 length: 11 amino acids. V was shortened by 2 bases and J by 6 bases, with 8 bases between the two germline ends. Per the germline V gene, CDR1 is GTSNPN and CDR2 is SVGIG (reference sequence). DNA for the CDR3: TGTGCCTGGAGTACAACGGGCGAGCAGTACTTC. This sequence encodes CAWSTTGEQYF.

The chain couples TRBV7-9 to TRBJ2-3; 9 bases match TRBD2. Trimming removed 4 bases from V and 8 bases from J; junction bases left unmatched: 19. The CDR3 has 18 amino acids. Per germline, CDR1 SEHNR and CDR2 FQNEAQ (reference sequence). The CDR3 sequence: CASSSDLAGPTPPLTQYF. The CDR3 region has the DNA TGTGCCAGCAGCTCCGATCTAGCGGGACCGACGCCCCCCCTTACGCAGTATTTT. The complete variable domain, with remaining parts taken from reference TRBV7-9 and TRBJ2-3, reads DTGVSQNPRHKITKRGQNVTFRCDPISEHNRLYWYRQTLGQGPEFLTYFQNEAQLEKSRLLSDRFSAERPKGSFSTLEIQRTEQGDSAMYLCASSSDLAGPTPPLTQYFGPGTRLTVL.

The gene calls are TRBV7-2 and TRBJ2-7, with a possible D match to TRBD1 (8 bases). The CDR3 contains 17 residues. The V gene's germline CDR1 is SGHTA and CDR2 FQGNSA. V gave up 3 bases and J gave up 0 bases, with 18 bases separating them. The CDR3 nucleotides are TGTGCCAGCAGCTTTACGTCGGGGGGACAGGCCTCCTACGAGCAGTACTTC. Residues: CASSFTSGGQASYEQYF.

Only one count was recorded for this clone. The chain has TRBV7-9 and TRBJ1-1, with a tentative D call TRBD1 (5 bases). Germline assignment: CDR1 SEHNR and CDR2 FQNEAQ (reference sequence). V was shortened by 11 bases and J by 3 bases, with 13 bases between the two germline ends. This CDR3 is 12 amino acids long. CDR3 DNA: TGTGCCGGGGCCCAGGCCGACACTGAAGCTTTCTTT. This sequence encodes CAGAQADTEAFF.

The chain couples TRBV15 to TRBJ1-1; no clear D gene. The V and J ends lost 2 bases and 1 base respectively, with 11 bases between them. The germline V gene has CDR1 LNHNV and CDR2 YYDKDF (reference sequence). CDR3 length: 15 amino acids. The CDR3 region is CATSRYSGRNTEAFF. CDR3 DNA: TGTGCCACCAGCAGATACAGTGGGAGGAACACTGAAGCTTTCTTT. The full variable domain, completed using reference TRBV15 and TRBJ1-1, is DAMVIQNPRYQVTQFGKPVTLSCSQTLNHNVMYWYQQKSSQAPKLLFHYYDKDFNNEADTPDNFQSRRPNTSFCFLDIRSPGLGDTAMYLCATSRYSGRNTEAFFGQGTRLTVV.

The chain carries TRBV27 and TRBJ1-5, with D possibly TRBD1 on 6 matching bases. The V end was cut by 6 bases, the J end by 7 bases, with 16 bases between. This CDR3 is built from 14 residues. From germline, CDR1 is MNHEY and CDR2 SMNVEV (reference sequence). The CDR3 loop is CASSQTGRGQPQHF. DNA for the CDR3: TGTGCCAGCAGCCAGACAGGCCGTGGGCAGCCCCAGCATTTT.

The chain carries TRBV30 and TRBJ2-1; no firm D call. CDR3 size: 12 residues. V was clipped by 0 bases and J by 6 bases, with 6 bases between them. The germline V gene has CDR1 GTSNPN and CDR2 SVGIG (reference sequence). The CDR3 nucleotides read TGTGCCTGGAGTGTAGTAGCCAATGAGCAGTTCTTC. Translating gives CAWSVVANEQFF.

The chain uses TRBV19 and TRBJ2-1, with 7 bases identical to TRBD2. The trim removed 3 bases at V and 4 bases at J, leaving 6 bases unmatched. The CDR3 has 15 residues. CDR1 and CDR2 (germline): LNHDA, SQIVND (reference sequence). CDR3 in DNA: TGTGCCAGTAGTATCCGGGCGGGAGTGTACAATGAGCAGTTCTTC. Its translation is CASSIRAGVYNEQFF. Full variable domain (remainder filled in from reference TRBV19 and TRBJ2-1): DGGITQSPKYLFRKEGQNVTLSCEQNLNHDAMYWYRQDPGQGLRLIYYSQIVNDFQKGDIAEGYSVSREKKESFPLTVTSAQKNPTAFYLCASSIRAGVYNEQFFGPGTRLTVL.

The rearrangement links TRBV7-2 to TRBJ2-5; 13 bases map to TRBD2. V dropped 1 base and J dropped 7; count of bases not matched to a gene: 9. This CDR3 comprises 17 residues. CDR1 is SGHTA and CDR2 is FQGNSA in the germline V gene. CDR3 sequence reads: CASSLEFTSGRGRTQYF. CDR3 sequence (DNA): TGTGCCAGCAGCTTAGAATTCACTAGCGGGAGGGGACGGACCCAGTACTTC. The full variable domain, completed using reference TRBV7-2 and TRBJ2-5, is GAGVSQSPSNKVTEKGKDVELRCDPISGHTALYWYRQSLGQGLEFLIYFQGNSAPDKSGLPSDRFSAERTGGSVSTLTIQRTQQEDSAVYLCASSLEFTSGRGRTQYFGPGTRLLVL.

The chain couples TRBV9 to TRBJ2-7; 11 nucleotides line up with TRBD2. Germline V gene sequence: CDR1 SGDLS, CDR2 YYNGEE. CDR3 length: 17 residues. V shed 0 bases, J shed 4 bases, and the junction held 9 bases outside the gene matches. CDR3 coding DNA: TGTGCCAGCAGCGTAGCTGAAGTCACTAGCGGGAGTTACGAGCAGTACTTC. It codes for CASSVAEVTSGSYEQYF.

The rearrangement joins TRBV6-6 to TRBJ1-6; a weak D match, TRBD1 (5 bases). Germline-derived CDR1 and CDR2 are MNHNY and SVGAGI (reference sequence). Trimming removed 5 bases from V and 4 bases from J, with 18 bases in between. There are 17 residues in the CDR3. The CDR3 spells CASSHLGGTGYNSPLHF. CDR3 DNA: TGTGCCAGCAGTCACCTCGGGGGGACGGGGTATAATTCACCCCTCCACTTT.

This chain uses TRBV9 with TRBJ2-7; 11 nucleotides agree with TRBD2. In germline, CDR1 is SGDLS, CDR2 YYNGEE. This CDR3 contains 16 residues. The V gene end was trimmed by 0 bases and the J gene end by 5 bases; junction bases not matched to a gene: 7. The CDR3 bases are TGTGCCAGCAGCGTAGAGCCTAGCGGGAGGCTCAACGAGCAGTACTTC. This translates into CASSVEPSGRLNEQYF. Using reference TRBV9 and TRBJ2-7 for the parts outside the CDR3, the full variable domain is DSGVTQTPKHLITATGQRVTLRCSPRSGDLSVYWYQQSLDQGLQFLIQYYNGEERAKGNILERFSAQQFPDLHSELNLSSLELGDSALYFCASSVEPSGRLNEQYFGPGTRLTVT.

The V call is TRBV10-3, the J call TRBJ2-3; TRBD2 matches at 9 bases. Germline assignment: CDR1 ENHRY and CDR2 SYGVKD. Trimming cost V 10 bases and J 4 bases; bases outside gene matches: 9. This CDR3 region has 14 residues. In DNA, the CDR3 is TGTGCCACCGCCGGGACTAGCCCTCCAGATACGCAGTATTTT. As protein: CATAGTSPPDTQYF.

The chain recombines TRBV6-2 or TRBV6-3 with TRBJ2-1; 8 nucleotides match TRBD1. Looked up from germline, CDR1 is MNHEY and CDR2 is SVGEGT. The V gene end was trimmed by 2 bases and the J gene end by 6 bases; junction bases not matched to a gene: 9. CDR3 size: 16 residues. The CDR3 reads CASSYRDRPNGNEQFF. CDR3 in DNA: TGTGCCAGCAGTTACCGGGACAGGCCCAACGGCAATGAGCAGTTCTTC.